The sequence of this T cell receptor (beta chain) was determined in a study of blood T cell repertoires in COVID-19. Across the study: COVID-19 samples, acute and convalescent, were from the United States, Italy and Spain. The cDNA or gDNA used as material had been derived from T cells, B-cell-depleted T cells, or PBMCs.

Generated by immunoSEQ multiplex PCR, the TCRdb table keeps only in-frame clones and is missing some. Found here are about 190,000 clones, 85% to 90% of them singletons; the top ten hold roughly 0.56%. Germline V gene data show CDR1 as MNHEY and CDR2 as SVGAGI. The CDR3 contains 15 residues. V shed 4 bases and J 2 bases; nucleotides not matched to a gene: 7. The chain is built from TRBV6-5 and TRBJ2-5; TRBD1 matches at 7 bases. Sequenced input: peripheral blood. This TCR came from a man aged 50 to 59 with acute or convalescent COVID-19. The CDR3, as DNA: TGTGCCAGCAGTTTTGGGGACAGCTTACAAGAGACCCAGTACTTC. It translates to CASSFGDSLQETQYF.